The next 23 T cell receptor beta chains were all read from a single sample in a study of OX40 agonist ivuxolimab in advanced cancers. The protocol was immunoSEQ multiplex PCR, while the TCRdb copy is restricted to in-frame clones and leaves out a portion. Found here are about 86,000 clones, around 88% of them singletons; the top ten hold approximately 1.5%. Sequences were derived from CD4+ or CD8+ T cells sorted from blood, sampled in a trial of the OX40 agonist ivuxolimab. The source of these receptors is an adult with an advanced solid tumor such as melanoma, head and neck, liver or kidney cancer.

The chain links TRBV6-1 to TRBJ1-2, with 10 bases identical to TRBD1. The germline CDR1 and CDR2 sequences are MNHNS and SASEGT. The J segment lost 2 bases and the V segment lost 4 bases, leaving 16 bases of the junction unmatched. This CDR3 has 19 amino acids. CDR3 amino acids: CASSAWVPGQGTQNYGYTF. In DNA, the CDR3 is TGTGCCAGCAGTGCGTGGGTCCCGGGACAGGGGACTCAGAACTATGGCTACACCTTC.

The genes are TRBV28 and TRBJ2-6; 10 bases match TRBD1. This CDR3 contains 18 residues. J gave up 0 bases and V 5 bases, and 7 bases lay outside the gene matches. The V gene's germline CDR1 is MDHEN and CDR2 SYDVKM. CDR3 bases: TGTGCCAGCAGTCTAGCCGGGACAGGGGTCTCTGGGGCCAACGTCCTGACTTTC. Protein product: CASSLAGTGVSGANVLTF.

V gene TRBV2 combines with J gene TRBJ2-5; 9 nucleotides match TRBD2. Looked up from germline, CDR1 is SNHLY and CDR2 is FYNNEI. The CDR3 runs to 14 residues. V was clipped by 5 bases and J by 4 bases; unmatched bases: 5. Written as DNA, the CDR3 is TGTGCCAGCAGTTCGGCTAGCGGGGCAGAGACCCAGTACTTC. Amino acids: CASSSASGAETQYF. The complete variable domain, with remaining parts taken from reference TRBV2 and TRBJ2-5, reads EPEVTQTPSHQVTQMGQEVILRCVPISNHLYFYWYRQILGQKVEFLVSFYNNEISEKSEIFDDQFSVERPDGSNFTLKIRSTKLEDSAMYFCASSSASGAETQYFGPGTRLLVL.

The gene calls are TRBV7-8 and TRBJ1-3; D is uncertain. This CDR3 region has 12 residues. Germline CDR1 SGHVS, CDR2 FQNEAQ. The V end lost 4 bases, the J end lost 0 bases, and 1 base lay between the germline ends. This chain's CDR3 is CASSYSGNTIYF. The DNA for the CDR3 is TGTGCCAGCAGCTACTCTGGAAACACCATATATTTT.

The chain is built from TRBV30 and TRBJ1-5; D gene unclear. Germline V gives CDR1 GTSNPN, CDR2 SVGIG (reference sequence). CDR3 length: 16 amino acids. Trimming removed 0 bases from V and 0 bases from J, with 12 bases in between. CDR3 sequence (DNA): TGTGCCTGGAGTGTGGGAAATGCAGATAGCAATCAGCCCCAGCATTTT. Protein product: CAWSVGNADSNQPQHF.

In this sample, this clone turned up a few times. This CDR3 is CASSLSTLNTGELFF. The DNA for the CDR3 is TGTGCCAGCAGCTTGTCTACCCTGAACACCGGGGAGCTGTTTTTT. This chain connects TRBV5-4 to TRBJ2-2; D gene unclear. CDR1 and CDR2 from the germline V gene are SGHNT and YYREEE (reference sequence). V lost 1 base and J 1 base, leaving 8 bases between the germline ends. The CDR3 has 15 residues.

This clone has a single count. The gene calls are TRBV28 and TRBJ2-4, with D possibly TRBD2 on 6 matching bases. V lost 2 bases and J lost 0, with 11 bases in between. The CDR3 has 16 amino acids. Germline V gene lookup returns CDR1 MDHEN and CDR2 SYDVKM. CDR3 DNA: TGTGCCAGCAGTTTAGTCGGGGGTCTAGCCAAAAACATTCAGTACTTC. This translates into CASSLVGGLAKNIQYF.

The J gene is TRBJ1-5, the V gene TRBV2, with D tentatively TRBD1 (5 bases). This CDR3 has 16 amino acids. Trimming cost V 1 base and J 1 base, with 11 bases left between them. The V gene's germline CDR1 is SNHLY and CDR2 FYNNEI. CDR3 residues: CASSEGYGGSNQPQHF. In nucleotides, the CDR3 is TGTGCCAGCAGTGAAGGGTATGGGGGGAGCAATCAGCCCCAGCATTTT.

The chain uses TRBV13 and TRBJ1-1; D gene ambiguous. The CDR3 consists of 15 residues. Germline CDR1 is PRHDT and CDR2 is FYEKMQ (reference sequence). Between the trimmed V and J ends, which lost 2 bases and 0 bases, there was a span of 10 bases. As DNA, the CDR3 is TGTGCCAGCAGCTTACTCTGGCGGATGAACACTGAAGCTTTCTTT. It codes for CASSLLWRMNTEAFF.

This chain joins TRBV28 and TRBJ1-2; no clear D gene. The V and J ends lost 6 bases and 5 bases respectively, with 19 bases between them. Per germline, CDR1 MDHEN and CDR2 SYDVKM. The CDR3 loop spans 15 amino acids. The CDR3 DNA reads TGTGCCAGCAGACCTACGGACGGACGATCATATGGCTACACCTTC. Protein sequence: CASRPTDGRSYGYTF.

This clone was seen more than once but under ten times. In DNA, the CDR3 is TGTGCCAGCAGTGTGTACAGGGTGAACACTGAAGCTTTCTTT. Its translation: CASSVYRVNTEAFF. The chain employs TRBV6-1 and TRBJ1-1; D possibly corresponds to TRBD1 (6 bases). The CDR3 runs 14 residues. Germline CDR1 is MNHNS and CDR2 is SASEGT. V was shortened by 4 bases and J by 0 bases, with 9 bases between the two germline ends.

The chain combines TRBV2 with TRBJ2-1; D may be TRBD2 (6 bases). There are 16 residues in the CDR3. The V gene lost 4 bases and the J gene lost 0 bases, with 13 bases spanning the gap. The germline V gene encodes CDR1 SNHLY and CDR2 FYNNEI. CDR3 sequence reads: CASSAESSVSYNEQFF. The DNA of the CDR3 is TGTGCCAGCAGTGCCGAATCTAGCGTCTCCTACAATGAGCAGTTCTTC.

The V and J genes are TRBV5-1 and TRBJ1-1; a weak D match, TRBD1 (5 bases). The V gene's germline CDR1 is SGHRS and CDR2 YFSETQ. V dropped 2 bases and J dropped 4 bases, with 12 bases sitting between them. The CDR3 consists of 14 residues. CDR3 residues: CASSFTRVGTEAFF. CDR3 bases: TGCGCCAGCAGCTTCACCAGGGTAGGCACTGAAGCTTTCTTT.

V is TRBV6-6 and J is TRBJ1-1; D possibly corresponds to TRBD1 (6 bases). CDR3 length equals 15 residues. Germline values: CDR1 MNHNY, CDR2 SVGAGI (reference sequence). Trimming removed 0 bases from V and 6 bases from J, with 14 bases in between. The CDR3 DNA is TGTGCCAGCAGTTACTCGGGCAGGGGAAAGTCTGAAGCTTTCTTT. It translates to CASSYSGRGKSEAFF.

The rearrangement links TRBV30 to TRBJ1-6; TRBD1 agrees at 8 bases. This CDR3 is 15 amino acids long. Losses at the gene ends were 3 bases for V and 7 bases for J; bases not matched to a gene: 8. CDR1 GTSNPN and CDR2 SVGIG come from the germline V gene (reference sequence). The CDR3 coding sequence is TGTGCCTGGAGGGACACAGGGGGACTAAATTCACCCCTCCACTTT. Protein sequence: CAWRDTGGLNSPLHF.

The chain employs TRBV7-8 and TRBJ1-1; possibly TRBD1 for D (5 bases). Germline CDR1 reads SGHVS; CDR2 reads FQNEAQ. This CDR3 comprises 14 residues. Trimming took off 5 bases at V and 4 bases at J, with 14 bases between the two ends. This CDR3 is CASSRVTVGTEAFF. CDR3 nucleotides: TGTGCCAGCAGCAGAGTGACAGTAGGCACTGAAGCTTTCTTT.

The CDR3 nucleotides are TGTGCCAGCAGCTTATGGGACAGTGAAGAGACCCAGTACTTC. Amino acids: CASSLWDSEETQYF. This chain links TRBV7-3 with TRBJ2-5; 7 bases fit TRBD1. The junction had 3 bases not matched to a gene; V was cut back by 2 bases and J by 3 bases. Germline CDR1 SGHTA, CDR2 FQGTGA. CDR3 length: 14 amino acids.

The chain joins TRBV13 to TRBJ1-6; possibly TRBD1 for D (6 bases). This CDR3 has 17 residues. The V end was cut by 5 bases, the J end by 10 bases, with 24 bases between. Germline V gives CDR1 PRHDT, CDR2 FYEKMQ (reference sequence). The chain's CDR3 is CASSVISGLKGESPLHF. In DNA form, the CDR3 reads TGTGCCAGCAGCGTGATCAGTGGGTTAAAGGGGGAGTCACCCCTCCACTTT.

J is TRBJ1-2 and V is TRBV9, with TRBD1 matching over 7 bases. The CDR3 consists of 12 residues. Germline assignment: CDR1 SGDLS and CDR2 YYNGEE. The V gene end was trimmed by 3 bases and the J gene end by 9 bases; junction bases not matched to a gene: 5. The CDR3 region is CASSEQGFRYTF. Here the CDR3 DNA reads TGTGCCAGCAGCGAACAGGGGTTCCGCTACACCTTC.

V gene TRBV6-5 combines with J gene TRBJ2-7, with D uncertain. The CDR3 is made up of 9 amino acids. In germline, CDR1 is MNHEY, CDR2 SVGAGI. Deletions cut 8 bases from V and 5 bases from J, with 4 bases between. In nucleotides, the CDR3 is TGTGCCAGCGGTGACGAGCAGTACTTC. The encoded protein is CASGDEQYF.

This chain uses TRBV30 with TRBJ1-5, with D perhaps matching TRBD1 (6 bases). This CDR3 is built from 16 residues. Deletions cut 1 base from V and 5 bases from J, with 18 bases between. The germline gives CDR1 GTSNPN, CDR2 SVGIG (reference sequence). The CDR3 loop is CAWSASIGGPDQPQHF. CDR3 nucleotide sequence: TGTGCCTGGAGTGCTTCTATTGGGGGGCCCGATCAGCCCCAGCATTTT. The whole variable domain, remainder taken from reference TRBV30 and TRBJ1-5, is SQTIHQWPATLVQPVGSPLSLECTVEGTSNPNLYWYRQAAGRGLQLLFYSVGIGQISSEVPQNLSASRPQDRQFILSSKKLLLSDSGFYLCAWSASIGGPDQPQHFGDGTRLSIL.

This chain uses TRBV7-9 with TRBJ2-5; 9 nucleotides agree with TRBD2. Germline values: CDR1 SEHNR, CDR2 FQNEAQ (reference sequence). The CDR3 contains 16 residues. The ends lost 2 bases at V and 4 bases at J; junction bases unmatched: 8. The CDR3 is CASSLSAGGTRETQYF. CDR3 nucleotides: TGTGCCAGCAGCTTAAGCGCGGGAGGGACACGAGAGACCCAGTACTTC.

This chain uses TRBV7-2 with TRBJ1-5; possible D gene TRBD1, 5 bases. From germline, CDR1 is SGHTA and CDR2 FQGNSA. There are 15 residues in the CDR3. With 1 base removed from V and 2 bases from J, the gap between germline ends came to 9 bases. DNA for the CDR3: TGTGCCAGCAGCTTAGTCCTACAGGGCAATCAGCCCCAGCATTTT. Translating it yields CASSLVLQGNQPQHF.